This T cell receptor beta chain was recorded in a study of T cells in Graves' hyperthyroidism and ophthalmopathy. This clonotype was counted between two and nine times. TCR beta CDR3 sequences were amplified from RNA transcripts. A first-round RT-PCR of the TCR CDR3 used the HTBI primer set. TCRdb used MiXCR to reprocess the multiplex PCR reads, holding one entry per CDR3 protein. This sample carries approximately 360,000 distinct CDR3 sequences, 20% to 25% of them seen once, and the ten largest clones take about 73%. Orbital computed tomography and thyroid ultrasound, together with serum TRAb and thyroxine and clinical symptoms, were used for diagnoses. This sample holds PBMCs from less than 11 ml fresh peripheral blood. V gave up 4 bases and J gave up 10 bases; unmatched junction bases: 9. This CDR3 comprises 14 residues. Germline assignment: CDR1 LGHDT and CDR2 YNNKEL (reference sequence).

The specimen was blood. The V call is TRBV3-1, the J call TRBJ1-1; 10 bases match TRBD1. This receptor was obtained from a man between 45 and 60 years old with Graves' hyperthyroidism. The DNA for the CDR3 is TGTGCCAGCAGCCTAGGGACAGGGGCCCCCGTAGCTTTCTTT. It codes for CASSLGTGAPVAFF.